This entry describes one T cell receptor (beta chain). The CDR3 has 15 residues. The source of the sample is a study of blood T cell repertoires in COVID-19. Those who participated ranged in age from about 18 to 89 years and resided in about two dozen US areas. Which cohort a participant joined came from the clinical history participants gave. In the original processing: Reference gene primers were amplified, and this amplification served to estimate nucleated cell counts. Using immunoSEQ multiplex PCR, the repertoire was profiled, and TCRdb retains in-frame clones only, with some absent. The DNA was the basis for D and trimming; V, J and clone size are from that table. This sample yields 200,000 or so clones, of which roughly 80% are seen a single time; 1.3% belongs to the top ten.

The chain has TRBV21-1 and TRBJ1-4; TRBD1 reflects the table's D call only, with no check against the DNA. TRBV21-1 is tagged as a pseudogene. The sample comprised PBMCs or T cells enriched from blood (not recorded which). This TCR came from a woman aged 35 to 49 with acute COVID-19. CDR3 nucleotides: TGTGCCAGCAGCAAAGCAAAGACAGGGAATGAAAAACTGTTTTTT. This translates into CASSKAKTGNEKLFF.